This entry lists 6 T cell receptor beta chains sequenced from one sample in a study of siplizumab effects on memory and regulatory T cells. TCRdb's copy holds only in-frame clones and misses some; the assay was immunoSEQ multiplex PCR. Of approximately 100,000 clones in the sample, around 94% were seen once. Sequencing was performed on Tregs sorted from blood. Source of these receptors: a human donor in good health.

This sequence joins TRBV5-1 and TRBJ2-1; 10 positions match TRBD2. The V gene's germline CDR1 is SGHRS and CDR2 YFSETQ. CDR3 length: 17 amino acids. The junction had 17 bases not matched to a gene; V was cut back by 7 bases and J by 7 bases. In DNA, the CDR3 is TGCGCCAGCTATCCAGAGCCTCTAGCGGGAGAGGTGAATGAGCAGTTCTTC. Its protein is CASYPEPLAGEVNEQFF.

V usage is TRBV11-3 and J usage is TRBJ2-3; 10 bases fit TRBD1. Germline-derived CDR1 and CDR2 are SGHNT and YENEEA. With V trimmed by 4 bases and J by 5 bases, 6 bases remained unmatched. The CDR3 contains 15 residues. CDR3 sequence (DNA): TGTGCCAGCAGCTCAGGACAGGGGGTAGGAGATACGCAGTATTTT. Translating gives CASSSGQGVGDTQYF. The variable domain in full, completed from reference TRBV11-3 and TRBJ2-3, reads EAGVVQSPRYKIIEKKQPVAFWCNPISGHNTLYWYLQNLGQGPELLIRYENEEAVDDSQLPKDRFSAERLKGVDSTLKIQPAELGDSAVYLCASSSGQGVGDTQYFGPGTRLTVL.

The chain couples TRBV18 to TRBJ2-7, with 11 bases matching TRBD1. Germline V lookup: CDR1 KGHSH, CDR2 LQKENI. The CDR3 has 14 residues. V shed 3 bases and J 6 bases; nucleotides not matched to a gene: 4. CDR3 sequence reads: CASSPEGQGGEQYF. CDR3 bases: TGTGCCAGCTCACCTGAGGGACAGGGGGGCGAGCAGTACTTC.

DNA of the CDR3: TGTGCCAGCAGTTACTCGGGGACTAGCGGAAAAAACATTCAGTACTTC. Its translation: CASSYSGTSGKNIQYF. The rearrangement joins TRBV6-5 to TRBJ2-4, with 11 bases identical to TRBD2. Germline V CDR1 and CDR2: MNHEY, SVGAGI. The CDR3 length is 16 residues. V dropped 0 bases and J dropped 4; count of bases not matched to a gene: 2.

This clone came up once. The CDR3 loop reads CASSNREYNSPLHF. The CDR3 coding sequence is TGTGCCAGTAGCAACAGGGAATATAATTCACCCCTCCACTTT. The V and J genes are TRBV19 and TRBJ1-6, with D perhaps TRBD1 (6 bases). With 6 bases removed from V and 4 bases from J, the gap between germline ends came to 10 bases. Germline V lookup: CDR1 LNHDA, CDR2 SQIVND (reference sequence). CDR3 length equals 14 residues.

This clone was counted between two and nine times. The chain uses TRBV27 and TRBJ1-5; D is unclear. The CDR3 spans 14 residues. Germline lookup yields CDR1 MNHEY and CDR2 SMNVEV (reference sequence). V was pared by 2 bases and J by 3 bases, with 8 bases between. CDR3 nucleotide sequence: TGTGCCAGCAGTTTACGAGGAATCAATCAGCCCCAGCATTTT. It specifies CASSLRGINQPQHF.